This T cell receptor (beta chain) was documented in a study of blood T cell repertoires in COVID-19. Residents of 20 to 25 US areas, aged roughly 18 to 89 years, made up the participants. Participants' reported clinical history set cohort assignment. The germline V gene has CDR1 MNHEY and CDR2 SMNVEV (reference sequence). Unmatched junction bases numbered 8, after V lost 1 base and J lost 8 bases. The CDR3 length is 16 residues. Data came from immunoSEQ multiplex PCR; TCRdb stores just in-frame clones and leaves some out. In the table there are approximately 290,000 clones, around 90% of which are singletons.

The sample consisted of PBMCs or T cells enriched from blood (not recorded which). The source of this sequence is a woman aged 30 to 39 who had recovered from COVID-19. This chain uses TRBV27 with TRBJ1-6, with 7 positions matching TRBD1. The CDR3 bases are TGTGCCAGCAGTTTATTTCCAGGGGGTATTGATTCACCCCTCCACTTT. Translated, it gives CASSLFPGGIDSPLHF.